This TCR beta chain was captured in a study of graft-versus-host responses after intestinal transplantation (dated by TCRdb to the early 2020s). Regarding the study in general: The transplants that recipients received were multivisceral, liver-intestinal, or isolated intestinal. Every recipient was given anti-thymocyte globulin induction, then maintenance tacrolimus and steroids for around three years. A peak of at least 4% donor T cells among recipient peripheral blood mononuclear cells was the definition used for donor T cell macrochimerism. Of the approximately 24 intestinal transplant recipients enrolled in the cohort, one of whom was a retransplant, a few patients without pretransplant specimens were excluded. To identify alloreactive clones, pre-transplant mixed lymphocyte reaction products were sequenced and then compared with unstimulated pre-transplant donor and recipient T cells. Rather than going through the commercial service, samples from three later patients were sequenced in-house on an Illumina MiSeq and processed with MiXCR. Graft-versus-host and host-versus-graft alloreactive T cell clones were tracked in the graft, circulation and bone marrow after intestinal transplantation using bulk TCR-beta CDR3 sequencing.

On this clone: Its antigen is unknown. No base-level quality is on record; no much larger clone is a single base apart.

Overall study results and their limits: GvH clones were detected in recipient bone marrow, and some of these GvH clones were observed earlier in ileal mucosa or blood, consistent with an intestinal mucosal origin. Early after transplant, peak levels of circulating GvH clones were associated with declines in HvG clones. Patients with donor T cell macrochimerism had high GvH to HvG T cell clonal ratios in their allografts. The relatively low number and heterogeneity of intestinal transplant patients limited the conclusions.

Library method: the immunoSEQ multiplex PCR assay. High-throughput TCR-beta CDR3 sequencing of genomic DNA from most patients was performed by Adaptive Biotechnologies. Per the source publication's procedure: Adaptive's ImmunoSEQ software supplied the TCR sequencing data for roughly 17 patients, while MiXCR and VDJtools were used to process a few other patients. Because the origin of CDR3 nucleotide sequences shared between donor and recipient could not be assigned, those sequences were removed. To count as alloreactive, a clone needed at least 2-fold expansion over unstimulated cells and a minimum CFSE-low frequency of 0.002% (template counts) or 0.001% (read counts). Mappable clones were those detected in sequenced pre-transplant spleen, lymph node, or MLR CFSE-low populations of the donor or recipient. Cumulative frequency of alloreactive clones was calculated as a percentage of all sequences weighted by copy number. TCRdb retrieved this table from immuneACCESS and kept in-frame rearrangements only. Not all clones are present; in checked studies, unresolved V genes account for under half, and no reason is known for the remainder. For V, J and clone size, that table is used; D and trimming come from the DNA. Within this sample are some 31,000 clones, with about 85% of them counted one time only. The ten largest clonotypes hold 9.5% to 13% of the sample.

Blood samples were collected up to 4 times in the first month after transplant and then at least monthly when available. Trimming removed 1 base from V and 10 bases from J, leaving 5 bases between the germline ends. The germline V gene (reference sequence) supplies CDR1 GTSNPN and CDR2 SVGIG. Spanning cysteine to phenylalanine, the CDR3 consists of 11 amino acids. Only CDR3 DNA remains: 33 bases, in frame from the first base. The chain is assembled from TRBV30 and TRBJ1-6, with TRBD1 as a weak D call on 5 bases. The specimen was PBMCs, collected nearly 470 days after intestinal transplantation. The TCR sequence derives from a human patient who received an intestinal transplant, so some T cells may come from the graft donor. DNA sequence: TGTGCCTGGAGTGAGGGGTCACCCCTCCACTTT. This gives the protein CAWSEGSPLHF.